One and the same sample provided the 25 T cell receptor beta chains below, sequenced in a study of T-cell reconstitution after alpha-beta-depleted transplantation in children. A TCRbeta library incorporating unique molecular identifiers was prepared. MiXCR, run by TCRdb on the PCR reads, gives a single entry per CDR3 protein. The repertoire has 700,000 to 850,000 distinct CDR3 sequences, roughly 15% of them found once; the top ten carry just under 5%. Sequencing used PBMCs, mostly from graft donor cells, obtained 360 days after TCRalphabeta/CD19-depleted stem cell transplant. The receptors stem from a male patient younger than 18 who had a stem cell transplant for acute lymphoblastic leukemia, so the T cells may come from the graft donor.

This clonotype was seen a few times. The CDR3 loop reads CASSPRTREFTGELFF. Written as DNA, the CDR3 is TGTGCCAGCAGCCCTCGGACTAGGGAGTTCACCGGGGAGCTGTTTTTT. This chain joins TRBV9 and TRBJ2-2; TRBD2 aligns across 7 bases. The CDR3 is 16 amino acids. Germline assignment: CDR1 SGDLS and CDR2 YYNGEE. Germline trimming cut 4 bases from V and 4 bases from J; bases unmatched to any gene: 10.

CDR3 sequence reads: CSVEEVGLEQYF. The CDR3 bases are TGCAGCGTTGAAGAGGTGGGGCTGGAGCAGTACTTC. J is TRBJ2-7 and V is TRBV29-1; D may be TRBD1 (5 bases). Trimming pared 0 bases from V and 7 bases from J, leaving 10 bases between. The CDR3 is made up of 12 amino acids. Germline CDR1 and CDR2: SQVTM and ANQGSEA.

The V gene is TRBV20-1, the J gene TRBJ2-1; TRBD2 matches 7 bases. J was trimmed by 6 bases and V by 0 bases; bases with no gene match: 5. The CDR3 covers 14 residues. CDR1 DFQATT and CDR2 SNEGSKA come from the germline V gene (reference sequence). The CDR3, as DNA: TGCAGTGCTAGAGATTTAAGGACTAGCAATGAGCAGTTCTTC. It yields the protein CSARDLRTSNEQFF.

The chain recombines TRBV7-2 with TRBJ1-2; 10 bases agree with TRBD1. This CDR3 has 15 residues. V was pared by 5 bases and J by 3 bases, with 6 bases of the junction left unmatched. Per the germline V gene, CDR1 is SGHTA and CDR2 is FQGNSA. CDR3 sequence reads: CASSRQGAGDYGYTF. The CDR3 bases are TGTGCCAGCAGCCGACAGGGGGCGGGAGACTATGGCTACACCTTC.

This clonotype was seen only a few times. This chain joins TRBV12-3 or TRBV12-4 and TRBJ2-2; D remains unclear. The CDR3 totals 13 residues. V was shortened by 7 bases and J by 1 base, with 7 bases between the two germline ends. The CDR3 DNA reads TGTGCCAGCATTTGGGGGAACACCGGGGAGCTGTTTTTT. Protein: CASIWGNTGELFF.

The chain links TRBV27 to TRBJ2-5; weak D call: TRBD1 (6 bases). Per germline, CDR1 MNHEY and CDR2 SMNVEV (reference sequence). Trimming cost V 1 base and J 5 bases, with 11 bases left between them. This CDR3 is 14 amino acids long. CDR3 bases: TGTGCCAGCAGTTTATACAGGGCAGGGGAGACCCAGTACTTC. This translates into CASSLYRAGETQYF.

This clonotype has only a few counts. As DNA, the CDR3 is TGCGCCAGCAGCTTGGCCATAGGGATTGAGACCCAGTACTTC. Translation: CASSLAIGIETQYF. The chain links TRBV5-1 to TRBJ2-5; D gene unclear. This CDR3 region has 14 residues. Looked up from germline, CDR1 is SGHRS and CDR2 is YFSETQ. V was clipped by 0 bases and J by 5 bases, with 11 bases between them.

This clonotype was seen a handful of times. V is TRBV12-3 or TRBV12-4 and J is TRBJ1-1; D unclear. Trimming cost V 4 bases and J 0 bases, with 15 bases left between them. CDR3 length: 16 residues. The CDR3 bases are TGTGCCAGCAGTTCCCCTTGGAGGAGTGTGAACACTGAAGCTTTCTTT. Translation: CASSSPWRSVNTEAFF.

This chain connects TRBV5-1 to TRBJ1-1; 7 nucleotides agree with TRBD1. Looked up from germline, CDR1 is SGHRS and CDR2 is YFSETQ. The CDR3 has 17 residues. With V trimmed by 4 bases and J by 4 bases, 16 bases remained unmatched. CDR3 bases: TGCGCCAGCAGCAATCACAGGGGACTCCGGATGCTCACTGAAGCTTTCTTT. Encoded protein: CASSNHRGLRMLTEAFF.

The chain links TRBV29-1 to TRBJ2-1; 9 nucleotides agree with TRBD2. The CDR3 length is 13 residues. Trimming cost V 5 bases and J 7 bases; bases outside gene matches: 6. Germline V gene data show CDR1 as SQVTM and CDR2 as ANQGSEA. CDR3 DNA: TGCAGCGTTCGGCCAGCGGGAGGAAATGAGCAGTTCTTC. Protein product: CSVRPAGGNEQFF.

This clonotype was recorded a few times. CDR3 protein: CATSDKGTSSYEQYF. CDR3 DNA: TGTGCCACCAGTGACAAAGGGACATCCTCCTACGAGCAGTACTTC. The rearrangement uses TRBV24-1 and TRBJ2-7; D perhaps matches TRBD1 (6 bases). Germline CDR1 reads KGHDR; CDR2 reads SFDVKD. Trimming removed 4 bases from V and 0 bases from J, with 12 bases in between. The CDR3 is made up of 15 amino acids.

V gene TRBV12-3 or TRBV12-4 combines with J gene TRBJ2-2; 7 nucleotides agree with TRBD1. The ends lost 5 bases at V and 8 bases at J; junction bases unmatched: 14. This CDR3 has 16 amino acids. CDR3 in amino acids: CASSTLGTAREGELFF. The CDR3 nucleotides are TGTGCCAGCAGTACGCTAGGGACAGCTCGGGAAGGGGAGCTGTTTTTT.

The sample holds a few counts of this clonotype. The rearrangement links TRBV4-1 to TRBJ2-3; 7 bases are a match to TRBD1. Germline V gene sequence: CDR1 MGHRA, CDR2 YSYEKL. This CDR3 spans 16 amino acids. With V trimmed by 2 bases and J by 5 bases, 10 bases remained unmatched. The chain's CDR3 is CASSQPARGRKDTQYF. CDR3 nucleotide sequence: TGCGCCAGCAGCCAACCCGCTAGGGGGCGAAAAGATACGCAGTATTTT.

This clonotype was counted a few times. The J gene is TRBJ2-1, the V gene TRBV29-1, with 9 nucleotides matching TRBD2. This CDR3 comprises 13 residues. Germline V gives CDR1 SQVTM, CDR2 ANQGSEA. With V trimmed by 4 bases and J by 8 bases, 6 bases remained unmatched. The DNA of the CDR3 is TGCAGCGTTGTGCGGGAGGGCCGGTATGAGCAGTTCTTC. Its protein product is CSVVREGRYEQFF.

The gene calls are TRBV10-2 and TRBJ2-2, with 7 positions matching TRBD2. The CDR3 contains 15 residues. Germline V gives CDR1 WSHSY, CDR2 SAAADI. V lost 1 base, J lost 4 bases, and 3 bases stayed unmatched. The CDR3 sequence is CASSEYLAVTGELFF. The CDR3 region has the DNA TGCGCCAGCAGTGAGTACCTAGCGGTCACCGGGGAGCTGTTTTTT.

The gene calls are TRBV7-2 and TRBJ2-7; D possibly uses TRBD1 or TRBD2 (6 bases each). The CDR3 extends over 14 amino acids. Per germline, CDR1 SGHTA and CDR2 FQGNSA. Trimming left V 1 base short and J 3 bases short, with 10 bases between. The CDR3 coding sequence is TGTGCCAGCAGCTTAGATAGGGGGGACTACGAGCAGTACTTC. Residues: CASSLDRGDYEQYF.

In this sample, this clonotype turned up a few times. The CDR3 spells CASSSQSSSYNEQFF. CDR3 DNA: TGTGCCAGCAGTTCCCAGTCTAGCTCCTACAATGAGCAGTTCTTC. The chain employs TRBV27 and TRBJ2-1; D remains unclear. Germline lookup yields CDR1 MNHEY and CDR2 SMNVEV (reference sequence). V shed 4 bases and J shed 0 bases, with 10 bases lying between them. The CDR3 contains 15 residues.

This clonotype was detected ten times or more. The chain employs TRBV6-1 and TRBJ2-7, with 13 bases lining up with TRBD2. V was pared by 5 bases and J by 5 bases, with 3 bases of the junction left unmatched. Germline V gene data show CDR1 as MNHNS and CDR2 as SASEGT. The CDR3 runs 14 residues. CDR3 DNA: TGTGCCAGCAGTAGGACTAGCGGGAGCGACGAGCAGTACTTC. It encodes CASSRTSGSDEQYF.

The chain joins TRBV12-3 or TRBV12-4 to TRBJ1-5; 8 bases align to TRBD1. There are 15 residues in the CDR3. V lost 6 bases and J lost 4; bases outside the gene matches: 8. In nucleotides, the CDR3 is TGTGCCAGCAGGCTCGGGACAGGCCAAAATCAGCCCCAGCATTTT. This codes for CASRLGTGQNQPQHF.

The chain recombines TRBV5-1 with TRBJ2-2, with D possibly TRBD2 on 5 matching bases. V lost 1 base and J 2 bases, leaving 9 bases between the germline ends. From germline, CDR1 is SGHRS and CDR2 YFSETQ. The CDR3 contains 15 residues. CDR3 sequence: CASSLLSVNTGELFF. The CDR3 coding sequence is TGCGCCAGCAGCTTGCTTAGCGTCAACACCGGGGAGCTGTTTTTT.

The chain recombines TRBV4-1 with TRBJ2-3; 16 bases map to TRBD2. J lost 0 bases, V lost 5 bases, and 8 bases had no gene match. Germline V lookup: CDR1 MGHRA, CDR2 YSYEKL. There are 19 residues in the CDR3. The CDR3: CASSTGLAGGTTSTDTQYF. CDR3 in DNA: TGCGCCAGCAGCACGGGACTAGCGGGAGGGACCACTAGCACAGATACGCAGTATTTT.

This clonotype has more than one count but fewer than ten. This sequence joins TRBV4-2 and TRBJ2-2, with 12 bases lining up with TRBD2. Germline V gene sequence: CDR1 LGHNA, CDR2 YNFKEQ. The CDR3 covers 20 residues. The V gene end was trimmed by 1 base and the J gene end by 5 bases; junction bases not matched to a gene: 14. The CDR3 DNA reads as TGTGCCAGCAGCCAAGCTCGGTATGCCCGGACTAGCGGGGAAACCGGGGAGCTGTTTTTT. Amino acid sequence: CASSQARYARTSGETGELFF.

In its sample, this clonotype was seen many times. The gene calls are TRBV4-1 and TRBJ2-7, with 8 bases lining up with TRBD2. The V gene end was trimmed by 2 bases and the J gene end by 2 bases; junction bases not matched to a gene: 5. This CDR3 spans 15 amino acids. Germline-derived CDR1 and CDR2 are MGHRA and YSYEKL. The CDR3 protein is CASSQPTSGAYEQYF. CDR3 DNA: TGCGCCAGCAGCCAACCTACTAGCGGCGCCTACGAGCAGTACTTC.

The gene calls are TRBV5-1 and TRBJ2-7; 12 bases agree with TRBD2. CDR1 is SGHRS and CDR2 is YFSETQ in the germline V gene. This CDR3 is built from 14 residues. The junction had 4 bases not matched to a gene; V was cut back by 6 bases and J by 3 bases. As DNA, the CDR3 is TGCGCCAGCACCCAGACTAGCGGGAGCTACGAGCAGTACTTC. It translates to CASTQTSGSYEQYF.

There are a few counts of this clonotype. The chain uses TRBV29-1 and TRBJ1-2; D gene ambiguous. The CDR3 sequence is 13 residues long. Germline V gene sequence: CDR1 SQVTM, CDR2 ANQGSEA. Trimming removed 1 base from V and 8 bases from J, with 14 bases in between. The CDR3 region is CSVEGKGPAGYTF. The CDR3 region has the DNA TGCAGCGTTGAAGGAAAGGGCCCAGCGGGCTACACCTTC.